This paragraph reports one TCR beta chain. Its antigen is still unknown. This entry belongs to a study of cytotoxic CD8 clonotypes in ibrutinib-treated CLL. Trimming took 6 bases from V and 2 from J, leaving 11 bases between them. The CDR3 sequence is 13 residues long. The germline V gene encodes CDR1 SNHLY and CDR2 FYNNEI. Study findings and constraints: Upon ibrutinib response clonality rose, and upon progression it fell back toward baseline.

Using immunoSEQ multiplex PCR, the repertoire was profiled, and TCRdb retains in-frame clones only, with some absent. The sample has about 300,000 clones, approximately 76% seen once; the top ten hold 5.6%. Sequenced material: PBMCs, taken at disease progression, from a patient treated with ibrutinib. The sequence derives from a human donor with chronic lymphocytic leukemia. The genes are TRBV2 and TRBJ2-7, with TRBD2 as a possible D gene (6 bases). The CDR3 DNA reads as TGTGCCAGCAGGATGACGGGGGCCTACGAGCAGTACTTC. Translated, it gives CASRMTGAYEQYF.